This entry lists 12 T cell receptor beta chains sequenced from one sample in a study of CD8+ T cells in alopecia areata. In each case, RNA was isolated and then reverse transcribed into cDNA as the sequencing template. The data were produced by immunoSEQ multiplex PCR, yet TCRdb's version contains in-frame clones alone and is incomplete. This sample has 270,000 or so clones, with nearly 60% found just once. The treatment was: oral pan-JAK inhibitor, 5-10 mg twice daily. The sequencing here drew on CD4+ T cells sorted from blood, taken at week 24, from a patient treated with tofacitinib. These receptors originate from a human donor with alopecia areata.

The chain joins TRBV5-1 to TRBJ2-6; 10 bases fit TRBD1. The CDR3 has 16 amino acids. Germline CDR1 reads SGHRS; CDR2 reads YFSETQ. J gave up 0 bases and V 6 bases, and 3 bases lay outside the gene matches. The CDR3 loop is CASTRDRGSGANVLTF. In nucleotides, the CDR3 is TGCGCCAGCACCCGGGACAGGGGCTCTGGGGCCAACGTCCTGACTTTC. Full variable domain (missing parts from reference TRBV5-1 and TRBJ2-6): KAGVTQTPRYLIKTRGQQVTLSCSPISGHRSVSWYQQTPGQGLQFLFEYFSETQRNKGNFPGRFSGRQFSNSRSEMNVSTLELGDSALYLCASTRDRGSGANVLTFGAGSRLTVL.

The CDR3 coding sequence is TGTGCCAGCAGCCTGAACGGGAACTATGGCTACACCTTC. Its translation is CASSLNGNYGYTF. The chain joins TRBV5-4 to TRBJ1-2; no definite D call. Looked up from germline, CDR1 is SGHNT and CDR2 is YYREEE (reference sequence). CDR3 length equals 13 residues. V was shortened by 4 bases and J by 2 bases, with 9 bases between the two germline ends.

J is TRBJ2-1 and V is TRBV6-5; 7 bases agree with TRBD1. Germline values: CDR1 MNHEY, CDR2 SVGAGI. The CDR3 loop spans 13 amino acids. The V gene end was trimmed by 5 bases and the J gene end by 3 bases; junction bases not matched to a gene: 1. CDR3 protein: CASSRDSYNEQFF. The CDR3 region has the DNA TGTGCCAGCAGTAGGGACAGCTACAATGAGCAGTTCTTC.

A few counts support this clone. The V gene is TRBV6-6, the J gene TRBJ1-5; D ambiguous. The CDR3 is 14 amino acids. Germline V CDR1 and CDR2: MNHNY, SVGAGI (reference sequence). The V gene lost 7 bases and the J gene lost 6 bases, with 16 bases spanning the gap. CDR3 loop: CASTNHGFGQPQHF. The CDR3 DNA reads TGTGCCAGCACCAACCACGGGTTCGGTCAGCCCCAGCATTTT.

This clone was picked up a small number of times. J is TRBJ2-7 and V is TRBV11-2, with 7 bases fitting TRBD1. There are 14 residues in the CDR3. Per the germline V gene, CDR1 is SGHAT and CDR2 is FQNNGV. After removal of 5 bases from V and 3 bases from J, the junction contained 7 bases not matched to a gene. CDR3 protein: CASSVTGSGYEQYF. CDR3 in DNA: TGTGCCAGCAGCGTGACAGGGAGTGGCTACGAGCAGTACTTC.

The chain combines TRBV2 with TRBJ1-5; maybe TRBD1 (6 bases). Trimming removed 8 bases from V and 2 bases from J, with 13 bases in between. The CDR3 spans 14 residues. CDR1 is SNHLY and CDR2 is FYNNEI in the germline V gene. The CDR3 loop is CASAGGGGNQPQHF. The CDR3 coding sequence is TGTGCCAGCGCTGGGGGCGGCGGCAATCAGCCCCAGCATTTT.

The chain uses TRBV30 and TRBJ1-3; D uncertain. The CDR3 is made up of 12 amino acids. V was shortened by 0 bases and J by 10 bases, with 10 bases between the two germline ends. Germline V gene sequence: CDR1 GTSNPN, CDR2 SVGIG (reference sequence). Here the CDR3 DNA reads TGTGCCTGGAGTGTGGGAACCAGTACCATATATTTT. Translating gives CAWSVGTSTIYF.

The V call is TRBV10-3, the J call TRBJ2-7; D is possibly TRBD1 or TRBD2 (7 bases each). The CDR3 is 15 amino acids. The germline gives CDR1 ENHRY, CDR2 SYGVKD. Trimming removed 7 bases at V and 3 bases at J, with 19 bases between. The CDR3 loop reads CAINPGGGGHYEQYF. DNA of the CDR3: TGTGCCATCAATCCTGGGGGAGGGGGCCACTACGAGCAGTACTTC.

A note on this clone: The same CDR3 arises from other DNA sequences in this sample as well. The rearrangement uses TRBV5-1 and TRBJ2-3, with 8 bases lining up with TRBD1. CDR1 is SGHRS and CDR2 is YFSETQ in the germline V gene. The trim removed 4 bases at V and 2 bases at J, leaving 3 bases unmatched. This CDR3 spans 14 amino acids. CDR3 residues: CASSPGQATDTQYF. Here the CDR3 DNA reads TGCGCCAGCAGCCCGGGACAGGCCACAGATACGCAGTATTTT.

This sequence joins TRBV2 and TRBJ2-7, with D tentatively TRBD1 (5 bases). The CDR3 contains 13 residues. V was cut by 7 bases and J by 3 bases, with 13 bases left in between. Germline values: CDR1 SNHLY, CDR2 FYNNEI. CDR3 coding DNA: TGTGCCAGCATGACTGACAGTCACTACGAGCAGTACTTC. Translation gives CASMTDSHYEQYF.

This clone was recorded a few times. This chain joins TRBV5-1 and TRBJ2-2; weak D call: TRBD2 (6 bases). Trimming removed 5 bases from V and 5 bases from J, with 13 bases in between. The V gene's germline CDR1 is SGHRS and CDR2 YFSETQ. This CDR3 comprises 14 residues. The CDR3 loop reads CASRPQGGTGELFF. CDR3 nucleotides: TGCGCCAGCAGACCTCAGGGAGGAACCGGGGAGCTGTTTTTT.

CDR3 amino acids: CASSRAGIHEKLFF. As DNA, the CDR3 is TGTGCCAGCAGTCGCGCAGGGATCCACGAAAAACTGTTTTTT. V is TRBV6-5 and J is TRBJ1-4, with D perhaps matching TRBD1 (5 bases). Per germline, CDR1 MNHEY and CDR2 SVGAGI. V shed 5 bases and J shed 8 bases, with 15 bases lying between them. This CDR3 spans 14 amino acids.